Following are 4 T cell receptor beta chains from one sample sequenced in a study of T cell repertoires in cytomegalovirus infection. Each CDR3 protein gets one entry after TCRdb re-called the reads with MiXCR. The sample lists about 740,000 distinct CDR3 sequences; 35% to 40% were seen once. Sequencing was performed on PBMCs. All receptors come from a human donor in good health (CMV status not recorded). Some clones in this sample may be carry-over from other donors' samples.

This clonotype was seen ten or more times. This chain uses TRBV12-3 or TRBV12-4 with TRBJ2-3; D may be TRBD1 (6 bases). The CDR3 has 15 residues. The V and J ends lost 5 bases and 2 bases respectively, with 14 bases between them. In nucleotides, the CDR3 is TGTGCCAGCAGTCCATCGGGACACCACACAGATACGCAGTATTTT. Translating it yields CASSPSGHHTDTQYF.

CDR3 in amino acids: CASSRGQSDQPQHF. The CDR3 bases are TGTGCCAGCAGCCGGGGACAATCGGATCAGCCCCAGCATTTT. The chain has TRBV27 and TRBJ1-5; D possibly corresponds to TRBD1 (6 bases). The CDR3 length is 14 residues. Germline V gene data show CDR1 as MNHEY and CDR2 as SMNVEV (reference sequence). The germline V and J ends were trimmed by 6 bases and 5 bases, with 14 bases remaining between them.

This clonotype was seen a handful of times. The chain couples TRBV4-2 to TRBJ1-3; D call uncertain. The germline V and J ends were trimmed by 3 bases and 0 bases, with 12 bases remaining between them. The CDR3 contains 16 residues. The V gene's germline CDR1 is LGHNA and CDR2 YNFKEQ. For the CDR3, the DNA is TGTGCCAGCAGCCAGGTTGACGGGTACTCTGGAAACACCATATATTTT. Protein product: CASSQVDGYSGNTIYF.

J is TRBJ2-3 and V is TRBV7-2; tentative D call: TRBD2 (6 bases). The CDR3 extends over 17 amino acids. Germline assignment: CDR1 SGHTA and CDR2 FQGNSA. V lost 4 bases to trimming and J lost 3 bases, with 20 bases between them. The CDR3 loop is CASSSRPASERTDTQYF. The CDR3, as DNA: TGTGCCAGCAGCTCCCGCCCGGCTAGCGAGAGGACAGATACGCAGTATTTT.